The 6 T cell receptor beta chains given below trace back to one sample, sequenced in a study of T cell responses to AZD1222 COVID-19 vaccine. Profiling relied on immunoSEQ multiplex PCR, and the TCRdb table lists in-frame clones only, not all of them. Of over 90,000 clones listed, approximately 89% are singletons. This material consisted of peripheral blood, taken on day 0 of AZD1222 vaccination. The receptors stem from an adult in good health.

The V call is TRBV19, the J call TRBJ1-2; perhaps TRBD1 as D (5 bases). CDR3 length: 15 amino acids. Germline CDR1 LNHDA, CDR2 SQIVND (reference sequence). V lost 5 bases and J lost 5, with 18 bases in between. The CDR3 DNA reads as TGTGCCAGTAGTGTCTCCGGGACCGGGCAGTATGGCTACACCTTC. Translation gives CASSVSGTGQYGYTF. The variable domain in full, completed from reference TRBV19 and TRBJ1-2, reads DGGITQSPKYLFRKEGQNVTLSCEQNLNHDAMYWYRQDPGQGLRLIYYSQIVNDFQKGDIAEGYSVSREKKESFPLTVTSAQKNPTAFYLCASSVSGTGQYGYTFGSGTRLTVV.

The table lists this clone with a count of one. V and J are TRBV24-1 and TRBJ2-3, with D possibly being TRBD2 (6 bases). Trimming pared 3 bases from V and 0 bases from J, leaving 12 bases between. CDR3 length: 16 amino acids. Germline CDR1 KGHDR, CDR2 SFDVKD. The chain's CDR3 is CATSDPGESSTDTQYF. The CDR3, as DNA: TGTGCCACCAGTGATCCGGGGGAGTCTAGCACAGATACGCAGTATTTT.

The rearrangement joins TRBV7-9 to TRBJ1-2; D might be TRBD1 (5 bases). The CDR3 is made up of 13 amino acids. V was clipped by 5 bases and J by 14 bases, with 21 bases between them. Germline loops: CDR1 SEHNR, CDR2 FQNEAQ (reference sequence). The CDR3: CASSGQSYEKDTF. CDR3 DNA sequence: TGTGCCAGCAGCGGACAATCCTACGAAAAGGATACCTTC.

The chain links TRBV5-6 to TRBJ1-1; D not certain. This CDR3 contains 12 residues. The germline CDR1 and CDR2 sequences are SGHDT and YYEEEE. V gave up 4 bases and J gave up 6 bases, with 10 bases separating them. CDR3: CASSLARSEAFF. Here the CDR3 DNA reads TGTGCCAGCAGCCTCGCGCGGTCTGAAGCTTTCTTT.

The chain recombines TRBV5-1 with TRBJ2-5; no firm D call. Trimming pared 0 bases from V and 2 bases from J, leaving 8 bases between. Germline V gives CDR1 SGHRS, CDR2 YFSETQ. The CDR3 has 14 residues. CDR3 coding DNA: TGCGCCAGCAGCTTGGTGGCAGATCAAGAGACCCAGTACTTC. Encoded protein: CASSLVADQETQYF.

The CDR3 here is CASSVGGEGLASTDTQYF. CDR3 coding DNA: TGTGCCAGCAGCGTAGGAGGGGAGGGGCTAGCCAGCACAGATACGCAGTATTTT. The chain is built from TRBV9 and TRBJ2-3; 7 nucleotides line up with TRBD2. Per germline, CDR1 SGDLS and CDR2 YYNGEE. Trimming removed 0 bases from V and 0 bases from J; junction bases left unmatched: 10. The length of the CDR3 is 18 residues.